The 13 T cell receptor beta chains reported below all come from one sample, sequenced in a study of long-term antiretroviral therapy in people with HIV. Assay version v3.0 of immunoSEQ was used, and it was run at survey level. Profiling relied on immunoSEQ multiplex PCR, and the TCRdb table lists in-frame clones only, not all of them. The sample has around 21,000 clones, less than 85% seen once; the top ten hold 8% to 9%. The sequences come from unsorted PBMCs, collected at the start of antiretroviral therapy. All receptors come from a man aged 45-65 years with HIV.

J is TRBJ1-4 and V is TRBV2, with 9 bases lining up with TRBD1. Germline values: CDR1 SNHLY, CDR2 FYNNEI. CDR3 length equals 15 residues. The V and J ends lost 8 bases and 15 bases, in that order; junction bases with no gene match: 19. The CDR3 DNA reads TGTGCCAGCGATAATAGGGACAGGGTCGTCGGAGCGGTGTTTTTT. Translating gives CASDNRDRVVGAVFF.

The rearrangement links TRBV5-5 to TRBJ2-1, with a possible D match to TRBD2 (5 bases). This CDR3 region has 15 residues. Germline CDR1 reads SGHKS; CDR2 reads YYEKEE (reference sequence). V gave up 6 bases and J gave up 0 bases, with 13 bases separating them. CDR3 sequence reads: CASTKGESSYNEQFF. As DNA, the CDR3 is TGTGCCAGCACCAAGGGAGAGTCCTCCTACAATGAGCAGTTCTTC.

The chain carries TRBV27 and TRBJ2-7; D unclear. Germline V gene data show CDR1 as MNHEY and CDR2 as SMNVEV (reference sequence). Trimming pared 10 bases from V and 2 bases from J, leaving 15 bases between. CDR3 length: 13 amino acids. CDR3 nucleotides: TGTGCCACCCGTCCCGGACCCACCTACGAGCAGTACTTC. Translating it yields CATRPGPTYEQYF.

This chain connects TRBV12-5 to TRBJ1-2; 8 bases fit TRBD1. With V trimmed by 7 bases and J by 8 bases, 9 bases remained unmatched. The CDR3 consists of 13 residues. Per the germline V gene, CDR1 is LGHNT and CDR2 is FRNRAP. The DNA of the CDR3 is TGTGCTAGTGCCTTGACAGGGGACGGAGGCTACACCTTC. Protein: CASALTGDGGYTF. The whole variable domain, filled in from reference TRBV12-5 and TRBJ1-2, reads DARVTQTPRHKVTEMGQEVTMRCQPILGHNTVFWYRQTMMQGLELLAYFRNRAPLDDSGMPKDRFSAEMPDATLATLKIQPSEPRDSAVYFCASALTGDGGYTFGSGTRLTVV.

This chain connects TRBV7-2 to TRBJ2-7; D gene unclear. V lost 1 base, J lost 5 bases, and 6 bases lay in between. The CDR3 is made up of 12 amino acids. In germline, CDR1 is SGHTA, CDR2 FQGNSA. DNA for the CDR3: TGTGCCAGCAGCTTAGTCGCGGACGAGCAGTACTTC. It encodes CASSLVADEQYF.

The V call is TRBV6-6, the J call TRBJ1-1; D is undetermined. The CDR3 covers 12 residues. Between the trimmed V and J ends, which lost 5 bases and 6 bases, there was a span of 10 bases. Germline V gene sequence: CDR1 MNHNY, CDR2 SVGAGI (reference sequence). As DNA, the CDR3 is TGTGCCAGCAGTCGATCCCAAGCTGAAGCTTTCTTT. This gives the protein CASSRSQAEAFF.

This rearrangement joins TRBV28 to TRBJ2-2; D gene uncertain. This CDR3 has 14 amino acids. V gave up 6 bases and J gave up 3 bases, with 11 bases separating them. Germline loops: CDR1 MDHEN, CDR2 SYDVKM. In DNA, the CDR3 is TGTGCCAGCAGGGTCGGGCCCTACACCGGGGAGCTGTTTTTT. As protein: CASRVGPYTGELFF.

This chain uses TRBV19 with TRBJ1-5, with no clear D. The CDR3 has 13 residues. V was shortened by 3 bases and J by 1 base, with 4 bases between the two germline ends. Germline assignment: CDR1 LNHDA and CDR2 SQIVND (reference sequence). Here the CDR3 reads CASSISSNQPQHF. The CDR3 DNA sequence: TGTGCCAGTAGTATCAGCAGCAATCAGCCCCAGCATTTT.

The CDR3 nucleotides are TGTGCCAGCAGTGAACAGAACAATCAGCCCCAGCATTTT. Protein: CASSEQNNQPQHF. V is TRBV2 and J is TRBJ1-5; no clear D. The germline V gene encodes CDR1 SNHLY and CDR2 FYNNEI. V was cut by 2 bases and J by 3 bases, with 5 bases left in between. This CDR3 region has 13 residues.

The chain has TRBV5-1 and TRBJ1-6, with TRBD1 matching 9 bases. Germline CDR1 is SGHRS and CDR2 is YFSETQ. The CDR3 consists of 15 residues. V dropped 4 bases and J dropped 10; count of bases not matched to a gene: 9. The CDR3 DNA is TGCGCCAGCAGCCCTTATACAGGGGGCCAATCACCCCTCCACTTT. Its translation is CASSPYTGGQSPLHF.

This clone has a single count. The CDR3 protein is CASSLAGTGELFF. CDR3 coding DNA: TGTGCCAGCAGCTTGGCGGGAACCGGGGAGCTGTTTTTT. The rearrangement uses TRBV7-2 and TRBJ2-2; TRBD2 is a possible D gene (6 bases). With 3 bases removed from V and 5 bases from J, the gap between germline ends came to 7 bases. The CDR3 length is 13 residues. CDR1 is SGHTA, CDR2 FQGNSA, per germline. The variable domain in full, with the rest retrieved from reference TRBV7-2 and TRBJ2-2, is GAGVSQSPSNKVTEKGKDVELRCDPISGHTALYWYRQSLGQGLEFLIYFQGNSAPDKSGLPSDRFSAERTGGSVSTLTIQRTQQEDSAVYLCASSLAGTGELFFGEGSRLTVL.

The rearrangement uses TRBV18 and TRBJ2-7, with D tentatively TRBD2 (6 bases). The length of the CDR3 is 16 residues. Looked up from germline, CDR1 is KGHSH and CDR2 is LQKENI. Trimming shortened V by 3 bases and J by 2 bases, and 17 bases separated the two germline ends. As DNA, the CDR3 is TGTGCCAGCTCACCTCCCGGGCTAGCGAGCCCCTACGAGCAGTACTTC. The encoded protein is CASSPPGLASPYEQYF.

This sequence joins TRBV6-5 and TRBJ2-5; 7 bases are a match to TRBD1. V shed 0 bases and J 11 bases; nucleotides not matched to a gene: 6. Germline V gives CDR1 MNHEY, CDR2 SVGAGI. This CDR3 is built from 13 residues. CDR3: CASSYSAQGVQYF. CDR3 in DNA: TGTGCCAGCAGTTACTCGGCCCAGGGGGTTCAGTACTTC.